This T cell receptor (beta chain) came from a study of T cell responses to AZD1222 COVID-19 vaccine. The assay was immunoSEQ multiplex PCR, and TCRdb's table has in-frame clones only and misses some. Of 150,000 to 200,000 clones listed, around nine tenths were seen once; the top ten hold 4% to 5.5%. Study conclusions and caveats: The reported proportion of spike-specific TCRs targeting unmutated variant regions was nearly half. There were mostly white British donors and more females than males, and clonal diversity was possibly underestimated.

Doses given second, at about 4 or about 12 weeks, were pooled. The CDR3 sequence is 14 residues long. Unmatched junction bases numbered 4, after V lost 4 bases and J lost 3 bases. Looked up from germline, CDR1 is SGHRS and CDR2 is YFSETQ. With regard to this clone: Its matching antigen is unknown. Other nucleotide sequences in the sample specify the same CDR3.

This receptor was obtained from an adult who received the AZD1222 COVID-19 vaccine. The material was peripheral blood, obtained 28 days after the second AZD1222 dose. V is TRBV5-1 and J is TRBJ2-3; 8 bases line up with TRBD2. This CDR3 is CASSRGGSTDTQYF. DNA for the CDR3: TGCGCCAGCAGCCGGGGGGGTTCGACAGATACGCAGTATTTT.